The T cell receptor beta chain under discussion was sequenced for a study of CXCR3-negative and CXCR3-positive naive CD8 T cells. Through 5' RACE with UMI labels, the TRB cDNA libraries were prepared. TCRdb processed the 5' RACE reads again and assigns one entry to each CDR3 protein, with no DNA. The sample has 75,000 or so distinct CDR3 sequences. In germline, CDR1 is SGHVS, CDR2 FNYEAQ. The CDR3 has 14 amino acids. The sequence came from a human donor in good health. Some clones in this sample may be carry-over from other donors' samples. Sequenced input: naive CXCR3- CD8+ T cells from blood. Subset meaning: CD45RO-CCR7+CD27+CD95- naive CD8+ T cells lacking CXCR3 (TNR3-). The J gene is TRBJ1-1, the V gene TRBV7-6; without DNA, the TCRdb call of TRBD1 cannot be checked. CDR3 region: CASSRTGIRNEAFF.